The 23 T cell receptor beta chains in this list originate from one sample, sequenced in a study of OX40 agonist ivuxolimab in advanced cancers. Sequencing used immunoSEQ multiplex PCR; TCRdb keeps in-frame clones, though not all of them. Counted here are 90,000 to 130,000 clones, approximately 90% occurring once; the ten biggest clones make up approximately 0.63%. Sequencing was performed on CD4+ or CD8+ T cells sorted from blood, taken in a trial of the OX40 agonist ivuxolimab. These TCRs come from an adult with an advanced solid tumor such as melanoma, head and neck, liver or kidney cancer.

The chain recombines TRBV9 with TRBJ2-3; TRBD2 agrees at 8 bases. J was trimmed by 2 bases and V by 3 bases; bases with no gene match: 5. The CDR3 totals 15 residues. Germline CDR1 and CDR2: SGDLS and YYNGEE. The CDR3 spells CASSATGGPTDTQYF. DNA for the CDR3: TGTGCCAGCAGCGCAACGGGAGGGCCCACAGATACGCAGTATTTT.

Details on this clone: An end of the junction differs from the germline gene, which may be a read error. V is TRBV2 and J is TRBJ2-3; 9 bases agree with TRBD2. In germline, CDR1 is SNHLY, CDR2 FYNNEI. The CDR3 contains 16 residues. The CDR3 DNA follows: TGTGCCAGCAGTTCTAGCGGGGACGCCTTCACAGATCCGCAGTATTTT. It encodes CASSSSGDAFTDPQYF.

The V gene is TRBV19, the J gene TRBJ2-7, with D perhaps assigned TRBD1 or TRBD2 (5 bases each). This CDR3 is 15 amino acids long. Germline V gives CDR1 LNHDA, CDR2 SQIVND (reference sequence). Trimming took off 4 bases at V and 8 bases at J, with 21 bases between the two ends. As DNA, the CDR3 is TGTGCCAGTAGTAGGACAATAACCGGGACCTCCCAGCAGTACTTC. Amino acid sequence: CASSRTITGTSQQYF.

This chain uses TRBV9 with TRBJ2-1; TRBD2 agrees at 7 bases. Trimming cost V 2 bases and J 9 bases; bases outside gene matches: 11. Germline CDR1 is SGDLS and CDR2 is YYNGEE. This CDR3 comprises 15 residues. CDR3 nucleotides: TGTGCCAGCAGCGTCGCCGGGGGGATCGGCAGTGAGCAGTTCTTC. Residues: CASSVAGGIGSEQFF.

CDR3 sequence reads: CASSPPFDSSEAFF. In DNA, the CDR3 is TGTGCCAGCTCACCACCCTTCGACAGTTCTGAAGCTTTCTTT. The chain joins TRBV18 to TRBJ1-1; D perhaps matches TRBD1 (5 bases). Germline CDR1 and CDR2: KGHSH and LQKENI. This CDR3 is 14 amino acids long. Between the trimmed V and J ends, which lost 0 bases and 6 bases, there was a span of 11 bases.

The chain links TRBV18 to TRBJ2-2, with 12 bases fitting TRBD2. The CDR3 totals 17 residues. CDR1 is KGHSH and CDR2 is LQKENI in the germline V gene. V lost 3 bases and J lost 1; bases outside the gene matches: 3. The CDR3 protein is CASSPGLAGLNTGELFF. The CDR3, as DNA: TGTGCCAGCTCACCCGGACTAGCGGGGCTGAACACCGGGGAGCTGTTTTTT.

This chain connects TRBV4-1 to TRBJ1-1; tentative D call: TRBD1 (6 bases). Germline V gene sequence: CDR1 MGHRA, CDR2 YSYEKL. This CDR3 contains 16 residues. V lost 0 bases and J lost 5, with 16 bases in between. The CDR3 region has the DNA TGCGCCAGCAGCCAAGACCCCCAAGGGGGGCAGACTGAAGCTTTCTTT. It yields the protein CASSQDPQGGQTEAFF.

The chain recombines TRBV4-1 with TRBJ2-7, with a tentative D call TRBD2 (5 bases). V dropped 2 bases and J dropped 4 bases, with 15 bases sitting between them. Per germline, CDR1 MGHRA and CDR2 YSYEKL. The CDR3 has 15 amino acids. The CDR3 region is CASSQQRTGYYEQYF. CDR3 DNA: TGCGCCAGCAGCCAACAACGGACTGGATATTACGAGCAGTACTTC.

V is TRBV18 and J is TRBJ2-7; TRBD2 agrees at 7 bases. The V segment lost 3 bases and the J segment 3 bases; nucleotides outside the gene matches: 17. The CDR3 is 18 residues long. In germline, CDR1 is KGHSH, CDR2 LQKENI. Written as DNA, the CDR3 is TGTGCCAGCTCACCGTGGTTGGGGGGGACGGTTCGCATCTACGAGCAGTACTTC. This codes for CASSPWLGGTVRIYEQYF.

This clone occurred once. The junction departs from germline at one end; a sequencing error may be responsible. The V and J genes are TRBV7-7 and TRBJ2-1; 11 bases fit TRBD2. Germline CDR1 reads SSHAT; CDR2 reads FNYEAQ (reference sequence). This CDR3 has 16 residues. The CDR3 here is CASSPTSGVSYNEQFF. The CDR3 DNA follows: TGTGCTAGCAGCCCGACTAGCGGGGTCTCCTACAATGAGCAGTTCTTC.

V usage is TRBV6-1 and J usage is TRBJ2-7, with 9 bases aligning to TRBD2. Germline V gene data show CDR1 as MNHNS and CDR2 as SASEGT. Unmatched junction bases numbered 7, after V lost 7 bases and J lost 0 bases. The CDR3 contains 15 residues. The chain's CDR3 is CASNPSGESSYEQYF. CDR3 nucleotides: TGTGCCAGCAATCCTAGCGGGGAAAGCTCCTACGAGCAGTACTTC.

The chain combines TRBV10-3 with TRBJ1-1; D unresolved. The V end lost 3 bases, the J end lost 0 bases, and 8 bases lay between the germline ends. This CDR3 region has 14 residues. Looked up from germline, CDR1 is ENHRY and CDR2 is SYGVKD. The CDR3 sequence is CAISDQRVNTEAFF. The CDR3 nucleotides are TGTGCCATCAGTGACCAACGGGTGAACACTGAAGCTTTCTTT.

V usage is TRBV5-1 and J usage is TRBJ2-5; 8 positions agree with TRBD1. Germline V CDR1 and CDR2: SGHRS, YFSETQ. The CDR3 length is 15 residues. V trimming: 5 bases; J trimming: 2 bases; junction bases outside the gene matches: 8. The DNA of the CDR3 is TGCGCCAGCAGTTTTGCCGGGACAGGTCAAGAGACCCAGTACTTC. Amino acid sequence: CASSFAGTGQETQYF. Supplemented by reference TRBV5-1 and TRBJ2-5, the full variable domain reads KAGVTQTPRYLIKTRGQQVTLSCSPISGHRSVSWYQQTPGQGLQFLFEYFSETQRNKGNFPGRFSGRQFSNSRSEMNVSTLELGDSALYLCASSFAGTGQETQYFGPGTRLLVL.

The V gene is TRBV7-9, the J gene TRBJ1-2; possibly TRBD1 for D (6 bases). V lost 4 bases, J lost 4 bases, and 13 bases lay in between. The CDR3 is 14 amino acids. CDR1 is SEHNR and CDR2 is FQNEAQ in the germline V gene (reference sequence). The CDR3 region is CASSSQGLLYGYTF. CDR3 coding DNA: TGTGCCAGCAGCTCACAGGGCCTACTCTATGGCTACACCTTC. Full variable domain (missing parts from reference TRBV7-9 and TRBJ1-2): DTGVSQNPRHKITKRGQNVTFRCDPISEHNRLYWYRQTLGQGPEFLTYFQNEAQLEKSRLLSDRFSAERPKGSFSTLEIQRTEQGDSAMYLCASSSQGLLYGYTFGSGTRLTVV.

As DNA, the CDR3 is TGTGCCAGCAGTCGGGACAGGGGGTTGTACGAAAAACTGTTTTTT. Its translation: CASSRDRGLYEKLFF. The genes are TRBV6-1 and TRBJ1-4, with 11 bases fitting TRBD1. The germline V gene encodes CDR1 MNHNS and CDR2 SASEGT. Germline trimming cut 5 bases from V and 8 bases from J; bases unmatched to any gene: 7. CDR3 length: 15 residues.

As regards this clone: Distinct nucleotide sequences in the sample also encode this CDR3. The chain carries TRBV27 and TRBJ1-1, with D perhaps TRBD1 (6 bases). Germline CDR1 MNHEY, CDR2 SMNVEV (reference sequence). This CDR3 region has 13 residues. The V and J ends lost 3 bases and 10 bases respectively, with 15 bases between them. The CDR3: CASSFGGQRRAFF. CDR3 sequence (DNA): TGTGCCAGCAGTTTTGGGGGCCAGCGTCGAGCTTTCTTT.

The chain couples TRBV7-8 to TRBJ1-4; 8 bases line up with TRBD1. V dropped 5 bases and J dropped 5; count of bases not matched to a gene: 7. Germline assignment: CDR1 SGHVS and CDR2 FQNEAQ. There are 15 residues in the CDR3. CDR3 nucleotides: TGTGCCAGCAGCCTACGGGACAGGCCGAATGAAAAACTGTTTTTT. It yields the protein CASSLRDRPNEKLFF.

V usage is TRBV25-1 and J usage is TRBJ1-1, with TRBD1 identical over 8 bases. Trimming removed 4 bases from V and 5 bases from J; junction bases left unmatched: 3. The CDR3 has 13 amino acids. Germline V gives CDR1 MGHDK, CDR2 SYGVNS. In DNA form, the CDR3 reads TGTGCCAGCAGTGGGACAGGGCGAACTGAAGCTTTCTTT. The encoded protein is CASSGTGRTEAFF.

The chain combines TRBV5-5 with TRBJ1-1, with 7 bases fitting TRBD1. The J segment lost 8 bases and the V segment lost 4 bases, leaving 14 bases of the junction unmatched. This CDR3 spans 15 amino acids. Germline V lookup: CDR1 SGHKS, CDR2 YYEKEE (reference sequence). The DNA of the CDR3 is TGTGCCAGCAGCCCCCCCCGGACAGGCCTCGCGGAAGCTTTCTTT. It translates to CASSPPRTGLAEAFF.

The rearrangement links TRBV5-4 to TRBJ2-1; 9 bases match TRBD2. The germline V gene has CDR1 SGHNT and CDR2 YYREEE (reference sequence). The CDR3 is 16 residues long. J gave up 4 bases and V 0 bases, and 5 bases lay outside the gene matches. The CDR3 DNA reads as TGTGCCAGCAGCTTGGGGGGACTAGCCGCATACAATGAGCAGTTCTTC. Residues: CASSLGGLAAYNEQFF.

The chain carries TRBV5-4 and TRBJ2-5, with 12 bases that match TRBD2. The length of the CDR3 is 13 residues. Germline trimming cut 5 bases from V and 4 bases from J; bases unmatched to any gene: 0. Germline CDR1 and CDR2: SGHNT and YYREEE (reference sequence). CDR3 in DNA: TGTGCCAGCAGACTAGCGGGAGGAGAGACCCAGTACTTC. Its protein product is CASRLAGGETQYF.

This clone was counted only a few times. The rearrangement links TRBV11-3 to TRBJ1-1; 10 nucleotides agree with TRBD1. CDR1 is SGHNT and CDR2 is YENEEA in the germline V gene. V lost 4 bases to trimming and J lost 12 bases; unmatched junction nucleotides: 11. The CDR3 sequence is 14 residues long. As DNA, the CDR3 is TGTGCCAGCAGCTCCCCGACAGGGGGCTTTAGGACTTTCTTT. Residues: CASSSPTGGFRTFF. Variable domain in full (rest from reference TRBV11-3 and TRBJ1-1): EAGVVQSPRYKIIEKKQPVAFWCNPISGHNTLYWYLQNLGQGPELLIRYENEEAVDDSQLPKDRFSAERLKGVDSTLKIQPAELGDSAVYLCASSSPTGGFRTFFGQGTRLTVV.

The chain recombines TRBV11-2 with TRBJ1-5; 10 bases are shared with TRBD1. Germline CDR1 SGHAT, CDR2 FQNNGV. The CDR3 is 17 residues long. Unmatched junction bases numbered 14, after V lost 5 bases and J lost 7 bases. The DNA of the CDR3 is TGTGCCAGCAGCCTATCATCGACAGGGGGCGGTTGGCAGCCCCAGCATTTT. Its protein is CASSLSSTGGGWQPQHF.